Shown below are 3 T cell receptor beta chains from a single sample sequenced in a study of cytomegalovirus exposure and HLA in healthy donors. Researchers ran the PCR with 60 Vbeta and 13 Jbeta primers. Clones were sequenced by immunoSEQ multiplex PCR, and TCRdb holds only the in-frame ones, with some missing. Counted here are 200,000 or so clones, roughly 80% occurring once; the ten biggest clones make up 3.8%. The sequenced sample consisted of PBMCs. The source of these receptors is a man aged 50-60 years in good health and CMV-seronegative.

This clone was recorded a few times. This chain joins TRBV7-8 and TRBJ1-5, with a weak D call TRBD1 (6 bases). The CDR3 has 14 residues. Trimming took off 3 bases at V and 5 bases at J, with 11 bases between the two ends. The germline V gene encodes CDR1 SGHVS and CDR2 FQNEAQ. CDR3 sequence (DNA): TGTGCCAGCAGCTTCCGGGACACCGATCAGCCCCAGCATTTT. Residues: CASSFRDTDQPQHF.

This sequence joins TRBV7-6 and TRBJ2-1; 12 bases align to TRBD2. Trimming took 1 base from V and 5 from J; bases not matched to a gene: 0. This CDR3 has 15 residues. CDR1 and CDR2 (germline): SGHVS, FNYEAQ. CDR3 DNA sequence: TGTGCCAGCAGCTTAGGGACTAGCGGGAACAATGAGCAGTTCTTC. As protein: CASSLGTSGNNEQFF.

The chain couples TRBV14 to TRBJ2-3; 10 nucleotides match TRBD2. V shed 6 bases, J shed 4 bases, and the junction held 7 bases outside the gene matches. Germline-derived CDR1 and CDR2 are SGHDN and FVKESK. CDR3 length equals 15 residues. The chain's CDR3 is CASRASGGHADTQYF. In DNA, the CDR3 is TGTGCCAGCAGAGCTAGCGGGGGACACGCAGATACGCAGTATTTT.